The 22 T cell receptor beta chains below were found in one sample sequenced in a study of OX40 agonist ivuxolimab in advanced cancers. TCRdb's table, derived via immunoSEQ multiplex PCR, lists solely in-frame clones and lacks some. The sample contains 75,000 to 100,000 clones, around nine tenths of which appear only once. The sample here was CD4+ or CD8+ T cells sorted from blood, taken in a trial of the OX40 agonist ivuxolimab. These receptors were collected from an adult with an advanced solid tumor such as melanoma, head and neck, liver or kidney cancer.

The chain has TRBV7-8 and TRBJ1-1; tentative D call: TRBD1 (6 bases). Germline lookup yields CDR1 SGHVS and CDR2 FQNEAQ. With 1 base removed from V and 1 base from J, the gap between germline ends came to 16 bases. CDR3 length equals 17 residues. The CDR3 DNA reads TGTGCCAGCAGCTTAGTTGGGACACCACGACGGAACACTGAAGCTTTCTTT. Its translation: CASSLVGTPRRNTEAFF.

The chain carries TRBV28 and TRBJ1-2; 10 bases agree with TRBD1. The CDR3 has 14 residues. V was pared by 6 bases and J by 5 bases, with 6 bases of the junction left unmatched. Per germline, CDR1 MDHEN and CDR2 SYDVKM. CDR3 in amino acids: CASRETGGYYGYTF. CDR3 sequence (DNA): TGTGCCAGCAGGGAGACAGGGGGCTATTATGGCTACACCTTC.

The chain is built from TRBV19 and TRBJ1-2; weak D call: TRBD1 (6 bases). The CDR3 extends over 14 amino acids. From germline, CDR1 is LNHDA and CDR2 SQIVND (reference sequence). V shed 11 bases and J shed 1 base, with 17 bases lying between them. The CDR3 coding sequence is TGTGCCGCCTCCCGGGACACCATTAACTATGGCTACACCTTC. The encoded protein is CAASRDTINYGYTF.

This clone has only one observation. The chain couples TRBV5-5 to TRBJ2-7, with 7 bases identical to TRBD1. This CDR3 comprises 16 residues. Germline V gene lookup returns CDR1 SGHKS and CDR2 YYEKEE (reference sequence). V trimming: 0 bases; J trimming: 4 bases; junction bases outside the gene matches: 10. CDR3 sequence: CASSLGSGQESYEQYF. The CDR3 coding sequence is TGTGCCAGCAGCTTGGGGTCCGGACAGGAATCTTACGAGCAGTACTTC.

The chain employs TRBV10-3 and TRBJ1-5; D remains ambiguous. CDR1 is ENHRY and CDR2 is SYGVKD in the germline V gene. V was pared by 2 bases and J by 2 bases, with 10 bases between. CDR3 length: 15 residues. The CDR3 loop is CAISEDGQRNQPQHF. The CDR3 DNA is TGTGCCATCAGTGAGGACGGTCAGCGCAATCAGCCCCAGCATTTT.

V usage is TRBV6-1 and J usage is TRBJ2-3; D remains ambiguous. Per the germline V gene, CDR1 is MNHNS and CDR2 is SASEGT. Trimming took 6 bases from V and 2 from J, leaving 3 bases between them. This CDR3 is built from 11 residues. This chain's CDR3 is CASRYTDTQYF. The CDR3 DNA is TGTGCCAGCAGATACACAGATACGCAGTATTTT.

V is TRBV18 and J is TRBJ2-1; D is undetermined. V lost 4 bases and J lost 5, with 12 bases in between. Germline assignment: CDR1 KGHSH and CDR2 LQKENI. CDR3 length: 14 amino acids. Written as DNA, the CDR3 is TGTGCCAGCTCACTCAGTGGGCTAGACAATGAGCAGTTCTTC. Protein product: CASSLSGLDNEQFF.

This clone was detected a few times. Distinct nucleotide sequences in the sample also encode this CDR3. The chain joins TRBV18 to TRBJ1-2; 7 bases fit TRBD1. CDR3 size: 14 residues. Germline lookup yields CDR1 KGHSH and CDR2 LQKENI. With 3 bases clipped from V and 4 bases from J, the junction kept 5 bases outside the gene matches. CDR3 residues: CASSPGQDFYGYTF. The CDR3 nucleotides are TGTGCCAGCTCACCCGGACAGGACTTCTATGGCTACACCTTC. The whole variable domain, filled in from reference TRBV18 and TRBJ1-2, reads NAGVMQNPRHLVRRRGQEARLRCSPMKGHSHVYWYRQLPEEGLKFMVYLQKENIIDESGMPKERFSAEFPKEGPSILRIQQVVRGDSAAYFCASSPGQDFYGYTFGSGTRLTVV.

The CDR3 is CASNLNSERPDTQYF. CDR3 nucleotide sequence: TGTGCCAGCAACCTGAACTCCGAGCGACCAGATACGCAGTATTTT. This chain uses TRBV2 with TRBJ2-3; no clear D. The V and J ends lost 7 bases and 4 bases respectively, with 18 bases between them. CDR1 SNHLY and CDR2 FYNNEI come from the germline V gene. The CDR3 length is 15 residues.

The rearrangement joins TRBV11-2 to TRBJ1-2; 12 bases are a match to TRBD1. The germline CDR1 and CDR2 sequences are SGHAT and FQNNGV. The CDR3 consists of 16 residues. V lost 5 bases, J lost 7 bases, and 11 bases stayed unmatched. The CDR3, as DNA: TGTGCCAGCAGCCTAACTGCCGGGACAGGGGGCCTTGGCTACACCTTC. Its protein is CASSLTAGTGGLGYTF. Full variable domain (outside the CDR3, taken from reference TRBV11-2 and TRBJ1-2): EAGVAQSPRYKIIEKRQSVAFWCNPISGHATLYWYQQILGQGPKLLIQFQNNGVVDDSQLPKDRFSAERLKGVDSTLKIQPAKLEDSAVYLCASSLTAGTGGLGYTFGSGTRLTVV.

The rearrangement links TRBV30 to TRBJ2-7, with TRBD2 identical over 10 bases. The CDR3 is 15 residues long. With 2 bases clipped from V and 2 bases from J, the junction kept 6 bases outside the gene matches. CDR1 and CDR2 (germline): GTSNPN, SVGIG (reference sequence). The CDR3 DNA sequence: TGTGCCTGGAGTCGAGCGGGAGGGCGGCCCTACGAGCAGTACTTC. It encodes CAWSRAGGRPYEQYF.

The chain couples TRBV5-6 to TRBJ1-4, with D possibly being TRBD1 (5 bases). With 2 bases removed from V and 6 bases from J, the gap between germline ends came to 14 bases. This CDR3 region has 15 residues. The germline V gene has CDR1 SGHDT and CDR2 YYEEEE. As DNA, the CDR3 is TGTGCCAGCAGCTTTTGGCTGGGGGGGGATGAAAAACTGTTTTTT. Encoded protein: CASSFWLGGDEKLFF.

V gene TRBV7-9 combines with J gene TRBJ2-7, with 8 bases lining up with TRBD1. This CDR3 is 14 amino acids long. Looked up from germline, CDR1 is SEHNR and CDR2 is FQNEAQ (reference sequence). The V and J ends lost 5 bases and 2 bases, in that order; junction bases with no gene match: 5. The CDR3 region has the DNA TGTGCCAGCAGCAATGACAGGGGAGCCTACGAGCAGTACTTC. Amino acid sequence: CASSNDRGAYEQYF.

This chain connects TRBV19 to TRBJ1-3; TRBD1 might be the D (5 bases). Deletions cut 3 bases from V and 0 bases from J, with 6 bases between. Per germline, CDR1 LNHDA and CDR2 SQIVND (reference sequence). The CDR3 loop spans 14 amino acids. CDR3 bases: TGTGCCAGTAGTATCAGGGACTCTGGAAACACCATATATTTT. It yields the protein CASSIRDSGNTIYF.

The CDR3 DNA is TGTGCCAGCAGCCGTACGGAGACCCAGTACTTC. Amino acid sequence: CASSRTETQYF. V gene TRBV7-6 combines with J gene TRBJ2-5; no reliable D call. V lost 5 bases, J lost 5 bases, and 6 bases lay in between. CDR1 and CDR2 from the germline V gene are SGHVS and FNYEAQ. The CDR3 loop spans 11 amino acids.

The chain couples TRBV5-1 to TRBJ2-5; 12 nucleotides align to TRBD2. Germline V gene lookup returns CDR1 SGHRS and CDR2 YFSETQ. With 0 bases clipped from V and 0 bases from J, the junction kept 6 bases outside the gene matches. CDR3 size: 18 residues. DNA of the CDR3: TGCGCCAGCAGCTTGGCTAAGGGACTAGCGGGCCACCAAGAGACCCAGTACTTC. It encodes CASSLAKGLAGHQETQYF.

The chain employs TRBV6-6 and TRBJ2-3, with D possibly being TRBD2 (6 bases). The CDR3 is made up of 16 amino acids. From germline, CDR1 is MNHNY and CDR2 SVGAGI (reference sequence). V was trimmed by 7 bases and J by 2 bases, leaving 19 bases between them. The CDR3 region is CASNEEGGPHTDTQYF. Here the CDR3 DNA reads TGTGCCAGCAACGAGGAGGGAGGACCCCACACAGATACGCAGTATTTT.

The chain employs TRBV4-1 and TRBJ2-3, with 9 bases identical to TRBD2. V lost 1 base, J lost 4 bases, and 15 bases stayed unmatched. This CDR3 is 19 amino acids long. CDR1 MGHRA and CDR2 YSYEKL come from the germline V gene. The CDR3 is CASSQVRLAEVGRADTQYF. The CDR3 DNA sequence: TGCGCCAGCAGCCAAGTTCGACTAGCGGAGGTCGGGAGGGCAGATACGCAGTATTTT.

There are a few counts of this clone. CDR3 residues: CASSLAGIAYEQYF. The DNA for the CDR3 is TGTGCCAGCAGTCTAGCGGGGATTGCCTACGAGCAGTACTTC. This chain joins TRBV6-5 and TRBJ2-7; 9 bases match TRBD2. The CDR3 is made up of 14 amino acids. CDR1 and CDR2 (germline): MNHEY, SVGAGI. Unmatched junction bases numbered 4, after V lost 5 bases and J lost 2 bases.

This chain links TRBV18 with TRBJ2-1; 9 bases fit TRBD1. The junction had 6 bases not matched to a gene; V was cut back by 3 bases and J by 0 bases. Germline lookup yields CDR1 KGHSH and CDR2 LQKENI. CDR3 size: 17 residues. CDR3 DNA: TGTGCCAGCTCACCTGGGACAGGGCGGAGCTCCTACAATGAGCAGTTCTTC. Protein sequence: CASSPGTGRSSYNEQFF.

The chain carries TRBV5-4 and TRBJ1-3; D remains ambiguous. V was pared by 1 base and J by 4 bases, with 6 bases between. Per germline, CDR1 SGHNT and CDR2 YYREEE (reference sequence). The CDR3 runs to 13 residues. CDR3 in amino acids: CASSLPSGNTIYF. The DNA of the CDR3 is TGTGCCAGCAGCTTGCCCTCCGGAAACACCATATATTTT. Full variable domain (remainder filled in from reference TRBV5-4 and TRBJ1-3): ETGVTQSPTHLIKTRGQQVTLRCSSQSGHNTVSWYQQALGQGPQFIFQYYREEENGRGNFPPRFSGLQFPNYSSELNVNALELDDSALYLCASSLPSGNTIYFGEGSWLTVV.

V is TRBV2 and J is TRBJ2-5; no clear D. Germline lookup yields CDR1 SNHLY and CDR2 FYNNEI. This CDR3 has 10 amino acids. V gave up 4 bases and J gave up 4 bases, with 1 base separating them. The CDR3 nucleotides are TGTGCCAGCAGTGGAGAGACCCAGTACTTC. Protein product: CASSGETQYF.